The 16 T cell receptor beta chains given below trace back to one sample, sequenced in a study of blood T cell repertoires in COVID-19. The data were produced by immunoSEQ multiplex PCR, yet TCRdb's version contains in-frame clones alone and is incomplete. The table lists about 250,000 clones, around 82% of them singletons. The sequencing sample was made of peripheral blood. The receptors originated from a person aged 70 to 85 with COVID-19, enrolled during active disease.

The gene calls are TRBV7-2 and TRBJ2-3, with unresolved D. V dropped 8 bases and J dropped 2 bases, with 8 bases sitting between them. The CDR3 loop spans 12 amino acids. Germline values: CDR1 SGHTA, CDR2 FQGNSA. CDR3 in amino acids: CASREYTDTQYF. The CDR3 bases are TGTGCCAGCCGAGAATACACAGATACGCAGTATTTT.

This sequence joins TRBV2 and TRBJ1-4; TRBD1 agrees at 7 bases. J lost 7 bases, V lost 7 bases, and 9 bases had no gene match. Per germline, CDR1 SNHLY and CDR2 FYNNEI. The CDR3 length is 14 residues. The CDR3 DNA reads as TGTGCCAGCACACGACAGGGTTCCCGTGAAAAACTGTTTTTT. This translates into CASTRQGSREKLFF.

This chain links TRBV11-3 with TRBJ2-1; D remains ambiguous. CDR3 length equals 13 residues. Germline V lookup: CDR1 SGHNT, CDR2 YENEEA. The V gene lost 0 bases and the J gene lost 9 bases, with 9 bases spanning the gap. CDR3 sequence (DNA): TGTGCCAGCAGCTTAGAAGCCCATAGTGAGCAGTTCTTC. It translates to CASSLEAHSEQFF.

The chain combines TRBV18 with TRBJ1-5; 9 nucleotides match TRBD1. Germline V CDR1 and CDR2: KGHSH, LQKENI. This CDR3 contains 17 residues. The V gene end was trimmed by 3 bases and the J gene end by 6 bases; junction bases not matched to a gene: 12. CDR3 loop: CASSPDVLTGGSQPQHF. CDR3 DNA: TGTGCCAGCTCACCCGATGTACTTACAGGGGGCTCTCAGCCCCAGCATTTT.

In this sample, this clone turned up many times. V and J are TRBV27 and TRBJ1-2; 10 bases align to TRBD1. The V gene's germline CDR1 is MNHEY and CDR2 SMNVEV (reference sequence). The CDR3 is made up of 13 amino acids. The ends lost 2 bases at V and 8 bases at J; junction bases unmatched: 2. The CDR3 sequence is CASSLGTGVGYTF. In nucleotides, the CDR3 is TGTGCCAGCAGTTTAGGGACAGGGGTAGGCTACACCTTC.

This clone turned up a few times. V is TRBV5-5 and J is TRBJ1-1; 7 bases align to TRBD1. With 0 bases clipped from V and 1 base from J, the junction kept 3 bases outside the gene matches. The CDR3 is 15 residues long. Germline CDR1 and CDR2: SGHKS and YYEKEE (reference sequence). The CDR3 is CASSLAAGGNTEAFF. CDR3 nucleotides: TGTGCCAGCAGCTTGGCCGCAGGGGGGAACACTGAAGCTTTCTTT.

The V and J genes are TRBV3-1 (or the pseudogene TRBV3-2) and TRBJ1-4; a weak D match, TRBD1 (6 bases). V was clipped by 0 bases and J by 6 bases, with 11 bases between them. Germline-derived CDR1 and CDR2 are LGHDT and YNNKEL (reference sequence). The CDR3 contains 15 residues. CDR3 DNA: TGTGCCAGCAGCCAAGATGAAACAGGGTATGAAAAACTGTTTTTT. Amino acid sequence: CASSQDETGYEKLFF.

The CDR3 sequence is CASSLGSLAGYRNEQFF. In DNA, the CDR3 is TGTGCCAGTAGTCTGGGGTCACTAGCGGGATACCGCAATGAGCAGTTCTTC. The chain has TRBV19 and TRBJ2-1, with 10 bases aligning to TRBD2. The CDR3 runs 17 residues. Per the germline V gene, CDR1 is LNHDA and CDR2 is SQIVND (reference sequence). The V gene end was trimmed by 5 bases and the J gene end by 6 bases; junction bases not matched to a gene: 13.

The CDR3 is CASSEPSGVREQYF. The CDR3 coding sequence is TGCGCCAGCAGCGAACCTAGCGGGGTGAGAGAGCAGTACTTC. V usage is TRBV5-1 and J usage is TRBJ2-7, with TRBD2 identical over 9 bases. This CDR3 has 14 residues. Germline assignment: CDR1 SGHRS and CDR2 YFSETQ. V was clipped by 4 bases and J by 7 bases; unmatched bases: 9.

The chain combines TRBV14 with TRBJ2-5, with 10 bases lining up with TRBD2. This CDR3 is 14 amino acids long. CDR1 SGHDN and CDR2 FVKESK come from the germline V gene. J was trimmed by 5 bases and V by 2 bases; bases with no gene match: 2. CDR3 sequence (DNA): TGTGCCAGCAGCCAAACTAGCGGGGCGGAGACCCAGTACTTC. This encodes CASSQTSGAETQYF.

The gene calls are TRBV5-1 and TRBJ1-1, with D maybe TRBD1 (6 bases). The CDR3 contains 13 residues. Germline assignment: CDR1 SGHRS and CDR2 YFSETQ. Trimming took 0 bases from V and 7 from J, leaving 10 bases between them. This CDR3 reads CASSLVGTLEAFF. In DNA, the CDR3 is TGCGCCAGCAGCTTGGTTGGGACACTTGAAGCTTTCTTT.

CDR3 loop: CASSNFGGQETQYF. CDR3 DNA sequence: TGTGCCAGCAGTAACTTCGGGGGGCAAGAGACCCAGTACTTC. This chain joins TRBV6-5 and TRBJ2-5, with TRBD2 matching 7 bases. Trimming at V came to 5 bases and at J to 2 bases, leaving 5 bases not matched to a gene. The CDR3 extends over 14 amino acids. The germline V gene has CDR1 MNHEY and CDR2 SVGAGI.

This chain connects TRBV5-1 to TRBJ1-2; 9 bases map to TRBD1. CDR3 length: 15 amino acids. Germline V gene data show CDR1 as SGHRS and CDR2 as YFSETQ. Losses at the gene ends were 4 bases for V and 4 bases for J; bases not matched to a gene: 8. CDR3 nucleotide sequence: TGCGCCAGCAGCCAAGAGACAGGGGGAGGCTATGGCTACACCTTC. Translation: CASSQETGGGYGYTF.

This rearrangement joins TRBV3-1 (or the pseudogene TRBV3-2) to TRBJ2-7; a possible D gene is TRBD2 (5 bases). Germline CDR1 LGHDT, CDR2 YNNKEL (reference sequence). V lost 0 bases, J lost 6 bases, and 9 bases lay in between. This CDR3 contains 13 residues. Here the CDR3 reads CASSQDKAAEQYF. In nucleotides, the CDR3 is TGTGCCAGCAGCCAAGATAAAGCGGCCGAGCAGTACTTC.

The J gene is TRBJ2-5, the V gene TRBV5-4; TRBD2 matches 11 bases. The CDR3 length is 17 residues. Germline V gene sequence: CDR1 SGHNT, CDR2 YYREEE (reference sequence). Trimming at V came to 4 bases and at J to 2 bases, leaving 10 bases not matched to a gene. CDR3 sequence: CASSPGGLAGRQETQYF. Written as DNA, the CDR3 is TGTGCCAGCAGCCCGGGCGGACTAGCGGGTAGGCAAGAGACCCAGTACTTC.

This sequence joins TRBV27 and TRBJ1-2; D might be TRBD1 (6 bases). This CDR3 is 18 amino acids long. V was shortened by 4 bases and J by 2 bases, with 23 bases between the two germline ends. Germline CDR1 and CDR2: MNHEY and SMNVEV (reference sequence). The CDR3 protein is CASSSIQGERQMNYGYTF. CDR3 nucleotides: TGTGCCAGCAGTTCCATACAGGGAGAAAGACAGATGAACTATGGCTACACCTTC.